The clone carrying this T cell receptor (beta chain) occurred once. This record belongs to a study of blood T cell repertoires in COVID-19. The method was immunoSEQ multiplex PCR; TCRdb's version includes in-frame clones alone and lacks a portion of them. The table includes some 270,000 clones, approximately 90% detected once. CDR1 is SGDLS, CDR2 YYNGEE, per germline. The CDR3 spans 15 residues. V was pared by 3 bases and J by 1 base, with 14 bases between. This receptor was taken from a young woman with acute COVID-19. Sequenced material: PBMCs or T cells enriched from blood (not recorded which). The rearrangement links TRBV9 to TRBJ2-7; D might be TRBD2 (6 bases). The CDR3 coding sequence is TGTGCCAGCAGCGAGACTGTTGGGGGGTCCTACGAGCAGTACTTC. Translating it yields CASSETVGGSYEQYF.